These T cell receptor beta chains were read from a single sample in a study of blood T cell repertoires in COVID-19. Data came from immunoSEQ multiplex PCR; TCRdb stores just in-frame clones and leaves some out. This sample yields approximately 91,000 clones, of which roughly three quarters are seen a single time; approximately 10% belongs to the top ten. The specimen was peripheral blood. The source of these receptors is a woman over 75 with acute or convalescent COVID-19. The CDR3 runs from the conserved cysteine through the conserved F or W. The order of the fields is J gene, V gene, D gene, clone size, CDR3 DNA, CDR3 protein. A D gene is named only where the DNA matches it firmly. Clone size, where shown, is once, few, many, or a class for clones that have expanded.

J: TRBJ2-1
V: TRBV19
D: TRBD2
size: -
DNA: TGTGCCAGTGTACTAGCGGGGGGTCCCGGTGAGCAGTTCTTC
CDR3: CASVLAGGPGEQFF

J: TRBJ1-6
V: TRBV27
D: -
size: -
DNA: TGTGCCAGCAGTTTAGTGACAGGCAATTCACCCCTCCACTTT
CDR3: CASSLVTGNSPLHF

J: TRBJ2-7
V: TRBV28
D: TRBD2
size: -
DNA: TGTGCCAGCAAGACTAGCGGGGGCACCTACGAGCAGTACTTC
CDR3: CASKTSGGTYEQYF

J: TRBJ2-7
V: TRBV28
D: TRBD2
size: -
DNA: TGTGCCAGCAGTTTTAGCGGGAGTCTCAGGGAGCAGTACTTC
CDR3: CASSFSGSLREQYF

J: TRBJ2-7
V: TRBV21-1
D: -
size: -
DNA: TGTGCCAGCAGCAAAACCCCCCGGGGAGTTAGTGGCGAGCAGTACTTC
CDR3: CASSKTPRGVSGEQYF

J: TRBJ1-6
V: TRBV7-8
D: -
size: -
DNA: TGTGCCAGCAGCTTAGGCGCGCAGGACAGCCATTCACCCCTCCACTTT
CDR3: CASSLGAQDSHSPLHF

J: TRBJ1-2
V: TRBV28
D: -
size: -
DNA: TGTGCCAGCAGTTTAGGAGGTACAGGGCATGGCTACACCTTC
CDR3: CASSLGGTGHGYTF

J: TRBJ2-7
V: TRBV7-2
D: -
size: -
DNA: TGTGCCAGCAGCTCTTCGGGGGACGAGCAGTACTTC
CDR3: CASSSSGDEQYF

J: TRBJ2-7
V: TRBV5-1
D: -
size: -
DNA: TGCGCCAGCAGCGAAGGAGACAGCTACGAGCAGTACTTC
CDR3: CASSEGDSYEQYF

J: TRBJ1-2
V: TRBV7-9
D: -
size: -
DNA: TGTGCCAGCAGCTTAAGGGAAGGGGATGGCTACACCTTC
CDR3: CASSLREGDGYTF

J: TRBJ1-2
V: TRBV29-1
D: -
size: -
DNA: TGCAGCGTTGAAGATCCGGGCAGGGAGGGCTATGGCTACACCTTC
CDR3: CSVEDPGREGYGYTF

J: TRBJ2-7
V: TRBV2
D: -
size: many
DNA: TGTGCCAGCGGGGAGTCCCGGGACACTAACGAGGTGGAGCAGTACTTC
CDR3: CASGESRDTNEVEQYF

J: TRBJ2-1
V: TRBV10-2
D: TRBD1
size: -
DNA: TGCGCCACCGCTGACAGGGCTCCCTACAATGAGCAGTTCTTC
CDR3: CATADRAPYNEQFF

J: TRBJ2-7
V: TRBV23-1
D: -
size: few
DNA: TGCGCCAGCAGTCAATCTATGACAGACTCCTACGAGCAGTACTTC
CDR3: CASSQSMTDSYEQYF

J: TRBJ1-2
V: TRBV28
D: TRBD1
size: -
DNA: TGTGCCAGCAGTTCGGCCAGGGGGACTGATAACTATGGCTACACCTTC
CDR3: CASSSARGTDNYGYTF

J: TRBJ2-7
V: TRBV6-5
D: TRBD2
size: -
DNA: TGTGCCAGCATAGGGAGCGGGAGGTCCTTCGAGCAGTACTTC
CDR3: CASIGSGRSFEQYF

J: TRBJ1-2
V: TRBV2
D: TRBD1
size: -
DNA: TGTGCCAGCAGTGGTGGACAGGGTGAATCTCGCTATGGCTACACCTTC
CDR3: CASSGGQGESRYGYTF

J: TRBJ1-1
V: TRBV5-1
D: -
size: -
DNA: TGCGCCAGCAGCTTGGGCGGTTTCATGAACACTGAAGCTTTCTTT
CDR3: CASSLGGFMNTEAFF

J: TRBJ1-6
V: TRBV13
D: -
size: -
DNA: TGTGCCAGCAGACCCGAAGGGGTGGTGGGCTATAATTCACCCCTCCACTTT
CDR3: CASRPEGVVGYNSPLHF

J: TRBJ2-6
V: TRBV5-8
D: TRBD1
size: -
DNA: TGTGCCAGCAGCGCGGGACAGGCGGACTCTGGGGCCAACGTCCTGACTTTC
CDR3: CASSAGQADSGANVLTF

J: TRBJ2-1
V: TRBV5-6
D: -
size: -
DNA: TGTGCCAGCATCCGGGTCGGAGCAGGGGCCTACAATGAGCAGTTCTTC
CDR3: CASIRVGAGAYNEQFF

J: TRBJ2-7
V: TRBV18
D: TRBD1
size: -
DNA: TGTGCCAGCCACACAGGGGCCTCCTACGAGCAGTACTTC
CDR3: CASHTGASYEQYF

J: TRBJ1-6
V: TRBV2
D: TRBD1
size: -
DNA: TGTGCCAGCAGAGAGGGGGCGATCTCACCCCTCCACTTT
CDR3: CASREGAISPLHF

J: TRBJ2-2
V: TRBV7-9
D: TRBD2
size: -
DNA: TGTGCCAGCTACCCTAGCGGGAGGGACACCGGGGAGCTGTTTTTT
CDR3: CASYPSGRDTGELFF

J: TRBJ2-7
V: TRBV30
D: -
size: -
DNA: TGTGCCTGGAGTGTACTGAGCTACGAGCAGTACTTC
CDR3: CAWSVLSYEQYF

J: TRBJ1-4
V: TRBV27
D: -
size: -
DNA: TGTGCCAGCAGTTCAGGCGGACAGCTTTCAACTAATGAAAAACTGTTTTTT
CDR3: CASSSGGQLSTNEKLFF

J: TRBJ2-7
V: TRBV7-9
D: TRBD1
size: -
DNA: TGTGCCAGCAGCTACACAGGGGGTTGGGACGAGCAGTACTTC
CDR3: CASSYTGGWDEQYF

J: TRBJ1-2
V: TRBV27
D: -
size: -
DNA: TGTGCCAGCAGTTTAGGAGGGCGGGGGGTCTATGGCTACACCTTC
CDR3: CASSLGGRGVYGYTF

J: TRBJ2-2
V: TRBV6-6
D: TRBD2
size: -
DNA: TGTGCCAGCAGTTCAGACGGGGGGATTGGGGAGCTGTTTTTT
CDR3: CASSSDGGIGELFF

J: TRBJ1-6
V: TRBV30
D: TRBD1
size: -
DNA: TGTGCCTGGGACAGGGATAATTCACCCCTCCACTTT
CDR3: CAWDRDNSPLHF

J: TRBJ1-3
V: TRBV7-9
D: -
size: -
DNA: TGTGCCAGCATGTTCTTCTCTGGAAACACCATATATTTT
CDR3: CASMFFSGNTIYF